Following are 26 T cell receptor beta chains from one sample sequenced in a study of OX40 agonist ivuxolimab in advanced cancers. The repertoire was sequenced with immunoSEQ multiplex PCR; TCRdb's copy has only in-frame clones and lacks some. Of under 70,000 clones in the sample, approximately 90% are singletons; the top ten hold roughly 1.5%. The starting material was CD4+ or CD8+ T cells sorted from blood, obtained in a trial of the OX40 agonist ivuxolimab. These receptors came from an adult with an advanced solid tumor such as melanoma, head and neck, liver or kidney cancer.

The chain couples TRBV7-3 to TRBJ2-1, with 10 bases identical to TRBD1. The germline gives CDR1 SGHTA, CDR2 FQGTGA. The CDR3 extends over 17 amino acids. Germline trimming cut 4 bases from V and 6 bases from J; bases unmatched to any gene: 12. CDR3 protein: CASSSTGGAAGFNEQFF. CDR3 bases: TGTGCCAGCAGCTCGACAGGGGGCGCAGCTGGCTTCAATGAGCAGTTCTTC.

The chain carries TRBV18 and TRBJ2-5, with D unclear. The closer fit of TRBJ2-7 to the DNA end suggests the J call may be wrong. CDR3 length: 12 residues. From germline, CDR1 is KGHSH and CDR2 LQKENI. The CDR3 is CASSPEANEQYF. The CDR3 nucleotides are TGTGCCAGCTCACCCGAGGCGAACGAGCAGTACTTC.

The chain recombines TRBV19 with TRBJ1-1, with D possibly matching TRBD1 (5 bases). The V end was cut by 0 bases, the J end by 5 bases, with 10 bases between. CDR3 size: 14 residues. Looked up from germline, CDR1 is LNHDA and CDR2 is SQIVND (reference sequence). CDR3 DNA sequence: TGTGCCAGTAGTATAGATTCGGGGGTTACTGAAGCTTTCTTT. Its protein is CASSIDSGVTEAFF.

The chain carries TRBV7-9 and TRBJ2-5; no reliable D call. Germline CDR1 reads SEHNR; CDR2 reads FQNEAQ (reference sequence). V was cut by 5 bases and J by 5 bases, with 6 bases left in between. CDR3 size: 11 residues. The CDR3 sequence: CASSHWETQYF. The DNA of the CDR3 is TGTGCCAGCAGCCACTGGGAGACCCAGTACTTC.

The chain couples TRBV6-5 to TRBJ1-1, with D possibly matching TRBD1 (6 bases). The CDR3 loop spans 15 amino acids. Germline V gene data show CDR1 as MNHEY and CDR2 as SVGAGI. V lost 5 bases and J 3 bases, leaving 16 bases between the germline ends. CDR3 region: CASSGGGSGDTEAFF. For the CDR3, the DNA is TGTGCCAGCAGTGGAGGGGGGTCGGGGGACACTGAAGCTTTCTTT.

The chain carries TRBV10-2 and TRBJ2-1, with TRBD2 as a possible D gene (6 bases). The germline V gene encodes CDR1 WSHSY and CDR2 SAAADI. This CDR3 contains 12 residues. The V end was cut by 7 bases, the J end by 6 bases, with 10 bases between. The CDR3 nucleotides read TGCGCCAGCAAGGCGGGAATCAATGAGCAGTTCTTC. This sequence encodes CASKAGINEQFF.

CDR3 sequence (DNA): TGTGCCAGCAGTTCCGGACAGGGGGCAGGAGAGACCCAGTACTTC. As protein: CASSSGQGAGETQYF. The chain combines TRBV27 with TRBJ2-5; 11 positions match TRBD1. Germline CDR1 reads MNHEY; CDR2 reads SMNVEV (reference sequence). Unmatched junction bases numbered 5, after V lost 4 bases and J lost 4 bases. This CDR3 is 15 amino acids long.

This chain links TRBV5-6 with TRBJ2-1; no definite D call. The V gene's germline CDR1 is SGHDT and CDR2 YYEEEE. CDR3 size: 11 residues. V was clipped by 0 bases and J by 15 bases, with 10 bases between them. The CDR3 region is CASSLGPEGFF. CDR3 coding DNA: TGTGCCAGCAGCTTGGGTCCCGAAGGGTTCTTC.

J is TRBJ2-2 and V is TRBV28; weak D call: TRBD1 (5 bases). V dropped 7 bases and J dropped 1 base, with 13 bases sitting between them. CDR3 size: 15 residues. CDR1 MDHEN and CDR2 SYDVKM come from the germline V gene. The CDR3 DNA follows: TGTGCCAGCAATCAGGGTAGACTGAACACCGGGGAGCTGTTTTTT. This sequence encodes CASNQGRLNTGELFF.

The chain recombines TRBV28 with TRBJ2-7, with D maybe TRBD1 (7 bases). This CDR3 has 13 amino acids. Trimming took off 5 bases at V and 2 bases at J, with 10 bases between the two ends. Per germline, CDR1 MDHEN and CDR2 SYDVKM. The CDR3 here is CASSAGQTYEQYF. CDR3 DNA sequence: TGTGCCAGCAGTGCGGGACAGACCTACGAGCAGTACTTC.

The V and J genes are TRBV9 and TRBJ1-4, with 9 bases matching TRBD1. The trim removed 3 bases at V and 11 bases at J, leaving 11 bases unmatched. Per germline, CDR1 SGDLS and CDR2 YYNGEE. This CDR3 has 15 amino acids. The chain's CDR3 is CASSATPGQGEKLFF. CDR3 sequence (DNA): TGTGCCAGCAGCGCCACCCCGGGACAGGGTGAGAAACTGTTTTTT.

V usage is TRBV5-1 and J usage is TRBJ1-1; the match to TRBD1 covers 12 bases. The CDR3 is 17 amino acids. Looked up from germline, CDR1 is SGHRS and CDR2 is YFSETQ. J gave up 10 bases and V 1 base, and 14 bases lay outside the gene matches. CDR3 coding DNA: TGCGCCAGCAGCTTGCCCCGAATCGGGACAGGGGGCCAGATAGCTTTCTTT. As protein: CASSLPRIGTGGQIAFF.

This rearrangement joins TRBV21-1 to TRBJ2-1; the listed D gene, TRBD2, was not tested against the DNA. TRBV21-1 is reported as a pseudogene. The length of the CDR3 is 15 residues. The CDR3 DNA is TGTGCCAGCAGCCCCCCCCAGAGGCGGGAGGCACTCAGGTTCTTC. Its protein is CASSPPQRREALRFF.

J is TRBJ2-7 and V is TRBV6-1; TRBD1 or TRBD2 may be the D gene (5 bases each). The ends were cut back, 4 bases at V and 3 bases at J, with 7 bases in the middle. The CDR3 has 12 amino acids. The V gene's germline CDR1 is MNHNS and CDR2 SASEGT. CDR3 sequence: CASSGDGYEQYF. CDR3 sequence (DNA): TGTGCCAGCAGTGGGGACGGCTACGAGCAGTACTTC.

The V gene is TRBV27, the J gene TRBJ2-1; 12 nucleotides line up with TRBD1. Germline assignment: CDR1 MNHEY and CDR2 SMNVEV (reference sequence). The V segment lost 4 bases and the J segment 9 bases; nucleotides outside the gene matches: 13. The CDR3 contains 17 residues. The CDR3 coding sequence is TGTGCCAGCAGTTCCCAACCGGGACAGGGGGCGTTGGGTGAGCAGTTCTTC. Its translation: CASSSQPGQGALGEQFF.

J is TRBJ1-5 and V is TRBV15; D gene ambiguous. Trimming removed 3 bases from V and 0 bases from J, with 9 bases in between. Germline V gene lookup returns CDR1 LNHNV and CDR2 YYDKDF (reference sequence). The CDR3 is made up of 15 amino acids. This chain's CDR3 is CATSREGISNQPQHF. The CDR3 DNA reads as TGTGCCACCAGCAGGGAGGGAATTAGCAATCAGCCCCAGCATTTT.

This chain connects TRBV18 to TRBJ1-1; a possible D gene is TRBD1 (6 bases). The V gene's germline CDR1 is KGHSH and CDR2 LQKENI. V was shortened by 0 bases and J by 5 bases, with 13 bases between the two germline ends. The CDR3 sequence is 15 residues long. In DNA form, the CDR3 reads TGTGCCAGCTCACCACCCAGGGGCCTGGGGACTGAAGCTTTCTTT. The encoded protein is CASSPPRGLGTEAFF.

J is TRBJ1-4 and V is TRBV25-1; D may be TRBD1 (5 bases). With 8 bases removed from V and 8 bases from J, the gap between germline ends came to 15 bases. Germline V lookup: CDR1 MGHDK, CDR2 SYGVNS. The CDR3 loop spans 13 amino acids. The CDR3 region has the DNA TGTGCCAGCGGGGACGACAAGTCGGAAAAACTGTTTTTT. The encoded protein is CASGDDKSEKLFF.

The rearrangement links TRBV5-4 to TRBJ2-1; D unresolved. Trimming removed 0 bases at V and 8 bases at J, with 9 bases between. This CDR3 comprises 13 residues. Germline loops: CDR1 SGHNT, CDR2 YYREEE (reference sequence). This CDR3 is CASSLGQFDEQFF. CDR3 coding DNA: TGTGCCAGCAGCTTGGGGCAGTTCGATGAGCAGTTCTTC. The full variable domain, completed using reference TRBV5-4 and TRBJ2-1, is ETGVTQSPTHLIKTRGQQVTLRCSSQSGHNTVSWYQQALGQGPQFIFQYYREEENGRGNFPPRFSGLQFPNYSSELNVNALELDDSALYLCASSLGQFDEQFFGPGTRLTVL.

This clone was observed once. This rearrangement joins TRBV5-6 to TRBJ1-3, with TRBD1 matching over 8 bases. V shed 1 base, J shed 0 bases, and the junction held 3 bases outside the gene matches. The CDR3 runs 16 residues. Per germline, CDR1 SGHDT and CDR2 YYEEEE. The CDR3 nucleotides read TGTGCCAGCAGCTTGTCAGGGGGCTACTCTGGAAACACCATATATTTT. Translated, it gives CASSLSGGYSGNTIYF.

J is TRBJ2-1 and V is TRBV2; D perhaps matches TRBD1 (6 bases). With 5 bases removed from V and 4 bases from J, the gap between germline ends came to 12 bases. This CDR3 is built from 14 residues. CDR1 and CDR2 from the germline V gene are SNHLY and FYNNEI. DNA of the CDR3: TGTGCCAGCAGTCTACAGGGTGGGTACAATGAGCAGTTCTTC. Its protein product is CASSLQGGYNEQFF.

This clone turned up a few times. The chain recombines TRBV13 with TRBJ2-3, with D possibly being TRBD1 or TRBD2 (5 bases each). CDR1 and CDR2 (germline): PRHDT, FYEKMQ (reference sequence). The CDR3 is 13 residues long. Trimming removed 6 bases from V and 9 bases from J, with 16 bases in between. In DNA, the CDR3 is TGTGCCAGCAGGATTATGGGGGATACAACGCAGTATTTT. Translation gives CASRIMGDTTQYF.

V usage is TRBV4-2 and J usage is TRBJ2-3, with 7 bases fitting TRBD1. V was clipped by 3 bases and J by 3 bases; unmatched bases: 9. CDR1 is LGHNA, CDR2 YNFKEQ, per germline. This CDR3 is 16 amino acids long. The CDR3 region is CASSQEPDRATDTQYF. CDR3 nucleotides: TGTGCCAGCAGCCAGGAGCCCGACAGGGCAACAGATACGCAGTATTTT.

In its sample, this clone was seen a few times. V usage is TRBV5-6 and J usage is TRBJ1-3; 7 bases fit TRBD1. Trimming took 5 bases from V and 0 from J; bases not matched to a gene: 8. The CDR3 has 16 amino acids. Per germline, CDR1 SGHDT and CDR2 YYEEEE. Here the CDR3 reads CASSVEGGFSGNTIYF. The CDR3 nucleotides read TGTGCCAGCAGTGTCGAAGGGGGCTTCTCTGGAAACACCATATATTTT.

Turning to this clone: Other DNA sequences in this specimen translate into the identical CDR3. V and J are TRBV7-2 and TRBJ1-1, with unresolved D. V was shortened by 5 bases and J by 3 bases, with 10 bases between the two germline ends. The germline V gene has CDR1 SGHTA and CDR2 FQGNSA. CDR3 size: 13 residues. In DNA, the CDR3 is TGTGCCAGCAGCCGGCGGAGTGACACTGAAGCTTTCTTT. The encoded protein is CASSRRSDTEAFF.

The V call is TRBV4-2, the J call TRBJ2-1, with TRBD2 matching 10 bases. The CDR3 is made up of 17 amino acids. Per the germline V gene, CDR1 is LGHNA and CDR2 is YNFKEQ. Trimming removed 0 bases from V and 7 bases from J; junction bases left unmatched: 9. CDR3 sequence: CASSQDELAGGFNEQFF. CDR3 DNA: TGTGCCAGCAGCCAAGATGAGTTAGCGGGAGGTTTTAATGAGCAGTTCTTC.